This TCR beta chain came from a study of blood T cell repertoires in COVID-19. Study as a whole: Sources were T cells, B-cell-depleted T cells, or PBMCs; the material itself was cDNA or gDNA.

Sequencing was performed with immunoSEQ multiplex PCR; in TCRdb, only in-frame clones are kept and a portion is missing. The sample has about 300,000 clones, about 87% seen once; the top ten hold 6.9%. Deletions cut 4 bases from V and 1 base from J, with 13 bases between. Germline CDR1 reads KGHDR; CDR2 reads SFDVKD. This CDR3 spans 16 amino acids. The sequenced sample consisted of peripheral blood. The TCR comes from a woman aged 30 to 39 who had recovered from COVID-19. The rearrangement joins TRBV24-1 to TRBJ1-5, with a possible D match to TRBD1 (6 bases). For the CDR3, the DNA is TGTGCCACCAGTGAAGCCGGGACACCCAGCAATCAGCCCCAGCATTTT. Residues: CATSEAGTPSNQPQHF.